A single T cell receptor (beta chain) is shown here with its context. The table came from immunoSEQ multiplex PCR; TCRdb's copy has only in-frame clones and leaves some out. The sample has a few hundred thousand clones, roughly 85% seen once. This sample was included in a study of blood T cell repertoires in COVID-19. Study background: The cDNA or gDNA used as material had been derived from T cells, B-cell-depleted T cells, or PBMCs.

Cohort assignment relied on participant-reported clinical history. Recovered status in Cohort 3 required two negative PCRs, clearance, or symptom resolution. The CDR3 spans 16 residues. The V and J ends lost 5 bases and 3 bases, in that order; junction bases with no gene match: 13. Germline CDR1 and CDR2: SGHVS and FQNEAQ. V usage is TRBV7-8 and J usage is TRBJ2-7, with TRBD2 matching over 7 bases. The receptor comes from a middle-aged woman who had recovered from COVID-19. The sequenced sample consisted of PBMCs or T cells enriched from blood (not recorded which). The CDR3 nucleotides are TGTGCCAGCAGCGCGGGGGTAGGGAACTTCTACTACGAGCAGTACTTC. It is translated as CASSAGVGNFYYEQYF.